The text below deals with one T cell receptor beta chain. Random hexamers were used to reverse transcribe the RNA input (about 0.45 to 1 ug). TCR beta CDR3 was amplified by immunoSEQ multiplex PCR. This amplification extended across 54 Vbeta and 13 Jbeta segments. TCRdb called the immunoSEQ multiplex PCR reads again in MiXCR, with one record for every CDR3 protein. The sample records roughly 400,000 distinct CDR3 sequences, more than 80% being singletons. CDR3 length: 15 amino acids. From germline, CDR1 is SGDLS and CDR2 YYNGEE. Losses at the gene ends were 3 bases for V and 0 bases for J; bases not matched to a gene: 5. The source of the sample is a study of CD8 T cells in Susac syndrome. Sequencing targeted TCR beta in blood CD8+ and CD4+ T cells. CD8+ and CD4+ T cells were negatively isolated; TEMRA cells were FACS-enriched.

The chain combines TRBV9 with TRBJ2-5; 7 positions match TRBD2. The TCR sequence derives from a human donor with multiple sclerosis. What was sequenced was CD8+ T cells from PBMCs. The CDR3 region has the DNA TGTGCCAGCAGCGCTGTGACTAGCAACCAAGAGACCCAGTACTTC. This gives the protein CASSAVTSNQETQYF.